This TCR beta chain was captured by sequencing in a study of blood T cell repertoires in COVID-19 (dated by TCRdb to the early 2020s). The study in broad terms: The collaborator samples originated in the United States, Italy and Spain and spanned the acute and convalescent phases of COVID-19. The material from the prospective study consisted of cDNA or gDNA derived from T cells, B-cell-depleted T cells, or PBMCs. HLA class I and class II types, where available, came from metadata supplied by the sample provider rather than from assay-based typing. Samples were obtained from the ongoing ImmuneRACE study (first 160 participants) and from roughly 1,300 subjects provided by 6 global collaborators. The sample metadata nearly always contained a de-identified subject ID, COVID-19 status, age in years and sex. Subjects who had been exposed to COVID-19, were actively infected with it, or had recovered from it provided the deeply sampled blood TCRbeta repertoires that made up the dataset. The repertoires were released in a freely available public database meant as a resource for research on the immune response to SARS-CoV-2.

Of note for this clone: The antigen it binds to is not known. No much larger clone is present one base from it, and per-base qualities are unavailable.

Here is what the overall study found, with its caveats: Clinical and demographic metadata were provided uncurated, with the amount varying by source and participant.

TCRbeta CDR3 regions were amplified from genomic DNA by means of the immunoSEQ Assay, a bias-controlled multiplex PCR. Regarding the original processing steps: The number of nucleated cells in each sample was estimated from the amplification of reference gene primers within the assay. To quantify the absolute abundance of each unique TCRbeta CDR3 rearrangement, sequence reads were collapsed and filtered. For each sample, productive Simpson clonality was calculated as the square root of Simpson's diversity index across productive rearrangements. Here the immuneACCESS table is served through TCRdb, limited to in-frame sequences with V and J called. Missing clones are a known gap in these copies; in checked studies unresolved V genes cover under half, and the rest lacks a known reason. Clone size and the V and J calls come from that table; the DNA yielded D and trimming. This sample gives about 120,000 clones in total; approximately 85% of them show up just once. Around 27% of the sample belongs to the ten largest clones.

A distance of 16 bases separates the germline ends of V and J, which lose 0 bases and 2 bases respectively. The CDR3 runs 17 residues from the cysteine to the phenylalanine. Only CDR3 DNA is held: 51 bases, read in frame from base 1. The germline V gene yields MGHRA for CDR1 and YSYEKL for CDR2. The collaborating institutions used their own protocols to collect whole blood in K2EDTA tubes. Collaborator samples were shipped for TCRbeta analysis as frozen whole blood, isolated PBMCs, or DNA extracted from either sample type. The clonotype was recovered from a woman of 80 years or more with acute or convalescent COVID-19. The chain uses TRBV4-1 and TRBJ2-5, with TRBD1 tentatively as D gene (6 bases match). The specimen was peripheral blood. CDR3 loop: CASSQDRSLRGQETQYF. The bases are TGCGCCAGCAGCCAAGATCGATCTTTGAGGGGGCAAGAGACCCAGTACTTC.